The TCR beta chain under discussion was sequenced for a study of blood T cell repertoires in COVID-19. As for the study in general: Spain, Italy and the United States supplied samples that represented acute and convalescent COVID-19. The cDNA or gDNA used as material had been derived from T cells, B-cell-depleted T cells, or PBMCs.

CDR1 and CDR2 (germline): SGHRS, YFSETQ. CDR3 length: 15 residues. J lost 9 bases, V lost 0 bases, and 7 bases had no gene match. Original processing methods: The assay estimated nucleated cells by amplifying reference gene primers. The repertoire was sequenced with immunoSEQ multiplex PCR; TCRdb's copy has only in-frame clones and lacks some. That table supplies the V and J calls and clone size; D and trimming were determined from the DNA. Altogether tens of thousands of clones are present, approximately 80% being singletons, with the ten largest covering 9% to 10%. The clonotype comes from a man aged 55 to 70 in a cohort sampled during active COVID-19. The chain employs TRBV5-1 and TRBJ2-1, with TRBD1 identical over 9 bases. The sequenced material came from peripheral blood. The CDR3 bases are TGCGCCAGCAGCTTGGGGGACAGGGATCGGAGTGAGCAGTTCTTC. Translating it yields CASSLGDRDRSEQFF. The full variable domain, in which reference TRBV5-1 and TRBJ2-1 provide the parts outside the CDR3, is KAGVTQTPRYLIKTRGQQVTLSCSPISGHRSVSWYQQTPGQGLQFLFEYFSETQRNKGNFPGRFSGRQFSNSRSEMNVSTLELGDSALYLCASSLGDRDRSEQFFGPGTRLTVL.